These 18 T cell receptor beta chains came from one sample sequenced in a study of T cell responses to AZD1222 COVID-19 vaccine. The repertoire was sequenced with immunoSEQ multiplex PCR; TCRdb's copy has only in-frame clones and lacks some. There are roughly 110,000 clones in the sample; 87% occur only once, and around 10% lies in the top ten. Sequenced here: peripheral blood, sampled on day 0 of AZD1222 vaccination. These receptors were taken from an adult in good health.

The rearrangement links TRBV2 to TRBJ1-1; D uncertain. The CDR3 length is 15 residues. V was trimmed by 0 bases and J by 1 base, leaving 9 bases between them. Germline CDR1 reads SNHLY; CDR2 reads FYNNEI. This CDR3 is CASSEAAAKNTEAFF. CDR3 DNA sequence: TGTGCCAGCAGTGAAGCTGCAGCGAAGAACACTGAAGCTTTCTTT.

The J gene is TRBJ2-7, the V gene TRBV15, with 11 bases matching TRBD2. The CDR3 runs to 15 residues. In germline, CDR1 is LNHNV, CDR2 YYDKDF (reference sequence). With V trimmed by 0 bases and J by 6 bases, 4 bases remained unmatched. CDR3 residues: CATSRDTSGSSEQYF. In DNA form, the CDR3 reads TGTGCCACCAGCAGAGATACTAGCGGGAGTTCCGAGCAGTACTTC. Variable domain in full (rest from reference TRBV15 and TRBJ2-7): DAMVIQNPRYQVTQFGKPVTLSCSQTLNHNVMYWYQQKSSQAPKLLFHYYDKDFNNEADTPDNFQSRRPNTSFCFLDIRSPGLGDTAMYLCATSRDTSGSSEQYFGPGTRLTVT.

The chain combines TRBV11-2 with TRBJ2-5, with 7 bases that match TRBD2. J gave up 5 bases and V 2 bases, and 5 bases lay outside the gene matches. The CDR3 has 14 amino acids. Per germline, CDR1 SGHAT and CDR2 FQNNGV. The CDR3 loop is CASSLFLAAETQYF. The CDR3 bases are TGTGCCAGCAGCTTATTTCTAGCGGCGGAGACCCAGTACTTC.

The chain links TRBV6-2 or TRBV6-3 to TRBJ2-1; D may be TRBD1 (6 bases). CDR1 and CDR2 (germline): MNHEY, SVGEGT. V lost 4 bases, J lost 3 bases, and 7 bases lay in between. This CDR3 has 13 residues. The DNA for the CDR3 is TGTGCCAGCAGTTTGGACAGCTACAATGAGCAGTTCTTC. Protein product: CASSLDSYNEQFF.

The chain recombines TRBV9 with TRBJ1-1; TRBD1 is a possible D gene (5 bases). CDR3 length: 15 residues. V lost 4 bases and J 3 bases, leaving 16 bases between the germline ends. The germline V gene has CDR1 SGDLS and CDR2 YYNGEE. CDR3 nucleotide sequence: TGTGCCAGCAGCACAGGAACGGGCAGGTACACTGAAGCTTTCTTT. As protein: CASSTGTGRYTEAFF.

V usage is TRBV2 and J usage is TRBJ1-1; 7 bases map to TRBD1. This CDR3 comprises 16 residues. The junction had 16 bases not matched to a gene; V was cut back by 7 bases and J by 5 bases. CDR1 and CDR2 (germline): SNHLY, FYNNEI. CDR3 sequence reads: CASNVRGLISGTEAFF. CDR3 bases: TGTGCCAGCAATGTGAGGGGGCTAATTTCGGGAACTGAAGCTTTCTTT.

The chain combines TRBV4-3 with TRBJ1-4, with 7 bases identical to TRBD1. Per germline, CDR1 LGHNA and CDR2 YSLEER. V shed 6 bases and J 4 bases; nucleotides not matched to a gene: 2. The length of the CDR3 is 13 residues. In DNA, the CDR3 is TGCGCCAGCAGTGACAGGGTTAATGAAAAACTGTTTTTT. It translates to CASSDRVNEKLFF.

This chain uses TRBV5-1 with TRBJ2-7; 11 bases are shared with TRBD2. The germline CDR1 and CDR2 sequences are SGHRS and YFSETQ. V shed 0 bases and J 7 bases; nucleotides not matched to a gene: 9. CDR3 length: 16 residues. CDR3: CASSLGHSGRAIEQYF. The CDR3 DNA follows: TGCGCCAGCAGCTTGGGTCATAGCGGGAGGGCCATAGAGCAGTACTTC.

The V call is TRBV6-6, the J call TRBJ1-2; unclear D gene. The length of the CDR3 is 14 residues. Trimming removed 2 bases from V and 5 bases from J, with 12 bases in between. Germline V lookup: CDR1 MNHNY, CDR2 SVGAGI (reference sequence). In DNA, the CDR3 is TGTGCCAGCAGTTACGTGGCCGGGGATTATGGCTACACCTTC. Protein: CASSYVAGDYGYTF.

This clone was observed a handful of times. V usage is TRBV20-1 and J usage is TRBJ2-3; no reliable D call. V was clipped by 1 base and J by 4 bases, with 0 bases between them. The CDR3 has 10 amino acids. Germline CDR1 and CDR2: DFQATT and SNEGSKA (reference sequence). The CDR3 nucleotides read TGCAGTGCTAGAGCAGATACGCAGTATTTT. Protein sequence: CSARADTQYF.

The count of this clone is one. This sequence joins TRBV6-5 and TRBJ1-3; D remains ambiguous. Germline V gene sequence: CDR1 MNHEY, CDR2 SVGAGI. The V end lost 6 bases, the J end lost 3 bases, and 9 bases lay between the germline ends. This CDR3 has 13 amino acids. The CDR3 region is CASSPTGGNTIYF. CDR3 bases: TGTGCCAGCAGCCCAACGGGTGGAAACACCATATATTTT.

The genes are TRBV30 and TRBJ2-4, with a weak D call TRBD2 (6 bases). The V gene's germline CDR1 is GTSNPN and CDR2 SVGIG (reference sequence). This CDR3 has 13 residues. The ends were cut back, 0 bases at V and 8 bases at J, with 11 bases in the middle. CDR3 residues: CAWSVRGGDIQYF. The CDR3 DNA sequence: TGTGCCTGGAGTGTAAGAGGCGGGGACATTCAGTACTTC.

The rearrangement joins TRBV28 to TRBJ1-5; 12 positions agree with TRBD1. Germline V gene data show CDR1 as MDHEN and CDR2 as SYDVKM. The CDR3 length is 15 residues. Trimming removed 6 bases from V and 4 bases from J; junction bases left unmatched: 4. CDR3 sequence (DNA): TGTGCCAGCAGGGGGACAGGGGGCTATAATCAGCCCCAGCATTTT. Amino acid sequence: CASRGTGGYNQPQHF.

This clone was found once. This sequence joins TRBV3-1 (or the pseudogene TRBV3-2) and TRBJ2-5; possible D gene TRBD2, 6 bases. The CDR3 extends over 16 amino acids. Germline V gives CDR1 LGHDT, CDR2 YNNKEL (reference sequence). V shed 4 bases and J shed 2 bases, with 17 bases lying between them. CDR3 DNA: TGTGCCAGCAGCCCGCAGGAGGGAGGAAGACAAGAGACCCAGTACTTC. Its translation: CASSPQEGGRQETQYF.

The V and J genes are TRBV7-8 and TRBJ1-2; weak D call: TRBD1 (6 bases). Per the germline V gene, CDR1 is SGHVS and CDR2 is FQNEAQ. The length of the CDR3 is 15 residues. Trimming pared 5 bases from V and 8 bases from J, leaving 21 bases between. CDR3 sequence: CASSVRGHRTGGYTF. The CDR3 DNA sequence: TGTGCCAGCAGCGTACGGGGGCACCGGACGGGGGGCTACACCTTC.

J is TRBJ2-2 and V is TRBV5-4, with 14 bases that match TRBD2. The CDR3 has 16 residues. Germline V gene lookup returns CDR1 SGHNT and CDR2 YYREEE (reference sequence). J gave up 8 bases and V 4 bases, and 7 bases lay outside the gene matches. The CDR3 nucleotides are TGTGCCAGCAGCAGACTAGCGGGAGGGCCAGGAGGGGAGCTGTTTTTT. Its translation: CASSRLAGGPGGELFF.

This clone was observed a few times. The V gene is TRBV7-3, the J gene TRBJ2-1; the match to TRBD2 covers 15 bases. The CDR3 runs 17 residues. Germline-derived CDR1 and CDR2 are SGHTA and FQGTGA. Germline trimming cut 5 bases from V and 9 bases from J; bases unmatched to any gene: 11. In nucleotides, the CDR3 is TGTGCCAGCAGCACTTCCGGACTAGCGGGAGGGCCGAGTGAGCAGTTCTTC. This codes for CASSTSGLAGGPSEQFF.

CDR3 nucleotide sequence: TGTGCCAGCAGTTTATCGCAGGGAGGGGGCTATGGCTACACCTTC. It is translated as CASSLSQGGGYGYTF. This chain connects TRBV28 to TRBJ1-2; D is possibly TRBD1 (6 bases). Trimming cost V 1 base and J 4 bases, with 13 bases left between them. The CDR3 consists of 15 residues. Germline V gene lookup returns CDR1 MDHEN and CDR2 SYDVKM.